This TCR beta chain was obtained from a study of CD8 T cells in ankylosing spondylitis. Points from the study as a whole: It was reported that disease-linked clones were significantly enriched in matched ankylosing spondylitis synovial fluid. Ankylosing spondylitis blood seemed to carry a telltale TCR beta motif made of under ten highly homologous variants. Relatively scarce in peripheral blood, disease-linked clones were CD8+.

As the method for making TCR beta libraries, quantitative 5'-RACE with molecular barcodes was used. MiXCR was run by TCRdb on the 5' RACE reads, yielding one entry per CDR3 protein. This sample has roughly 150,000 distinct CDR3 sequences; roughly 30% occur once, and the top ten carry about 6%. This clonotype was counted only a few times. Antigen unknown. The material sequenced was synovial fluid, either unsorted or a sorted T cell fraction (not recorded which). The sequence came from a male donor with ankylosing spondylitis.

The CDR3 DNA reads as TGTGCCAGCAGCCAAGAGAACAGGGGGTATGAGACTGAAGCTTTCTTT. This gives the protein CASSQENRGYETEAFF. V is TRBV3-1 and J is TRBJ1-1, with TRBD1 identical over 8 bases. This CDR3 has 16 amino acids. Germline V gene lookup returns CDR1 LGHDT and CDR2 YNNKEL (reference sequence). The junction had 8 bases not matched to a gene; V was cut back by 0 bases and J by 5 bases.